This TCR beta chain was recovered during a study of identifying expanded T cells in peripheral blood. Findings of the study overall: About 1.2 clones differed between technical replicates, versus about 15 and 19 over time. Roughly 2-week clone count variance significantly increased as total template count grew.

Healthy donors had no documented immune events, such as infections, while sampled. Sequencing was performed with immunoSEQ multiplex PCR; in TCRdb, only in-frame clones are kept and a portion is missing. The repertoire holds approximately 120,000 clones, roughly nine tenths seen once, with around 8.3% in the top ten. Looked up from germline, CDR1 is MNHEY and CDR2 is SMNVEV (reference sequence). The CDR3 contains 13 residues. V shed 3 bases and J shed 3 bases, with 6 bases lying between them. As for this clone: Its antigen remains unknown.

The source of this sequence is a person aged 18 to 75 in good health. The specimen sequenced was blood. The chain joins TRBV27 to TRBJ1-3; D gene ambiguous. CDR3 sequence reads: CASSLAVGNTIYF. CDR3 sequence (DNA): TGTGCCAGCAGTTTGGCAGTTGGAAACACCATATATTTT.